The source of this T cell receptor beta chain is a study of technical replicates of blood from a few donors. This CDR3 has 15 residues. V gave up 5 bases and J gave up 2 bases; unmatched junction bases: 5. The germline gives CDR1 MNHNY, CDR2 SVGAGI (reference sequence). Libraries were prepared by immunoSEQ multiplex PCR; TCRdb keeps only in-frame clonotypes and omits some of them. The profile covers about 68,000 clones, with under 98% appearing a single time and 0.2% to 0.3% taken by the ten largest. The rearrangement links TRBV6-6 to TRBJ2-7; TRBD1 agrees at 11 bases. The source of this sequence is a human donor in good health. The sequencing sample was made of T cells isolated from PBMCs. CDR3 amino acids: CASSRGGQGAYEQYF. CDR3 in DNA: TGTGCCAGCAGTAGAGGGGGACAGGGGGCCTACGAGCAGTACTTC.